A selection of T cell receptor beta chains follows, all from one sample in a study of blood T cell repertoires in COVID-19. Produced via immunoSEQ multiplex PCR; TCRdb's table is partial and in-frame only. Of about 190,000 clones listed, around 85% were seen once; the top ten hold 9.5% to 15%. Sequencing used peripheral blood. These receptors all come from a woman in her forties or fifties with acute or convalescent COVID-19. CDR3s include the opening cysteine and the closing phenylalanine or tryptophan. D genes are given only for firm matches. Clone size is shown for a subset of rows, as once, few, many or a class of expanded clone.

D gene: TRBD1; V gene: TRBV3-1/TRBV3-2; J gene: TRBJ1-1; clone size: once; CDR3 DNA: TGTGCCCCCCGGGGGAAACAGGGGTTAGAAACTGAAGCTTTCTTT; CDR3 protein: CAPRGKQGLETEAFF
D gene: -; V gene: TRBV29-1; J gene: TRBJ1-2; clone size: -; CDR3 DNA: TGCAGCGTTGAGGTCCACGCCGGGGGGGTAGGTGGCTACACCTTC; CDR3 protein: CSVEVHAGGVGGYTF
D gene: TRBD1; V gene: TRBV29-1; J gene: TRBJ1-2; clone size: -; CDR3 DNA: TGCAGCGTTGGTGGACAGGTGGGCTATGGCTACACCTTC; CDR3 protein: CSVGGQVGYGYTF
D gene: TRBD2; V gene: TRBV5-4; J gene: TRBJ2-7; clone size: -; CDR3 DNA: TGTGCCAGCAGCTTCCGAGCAGGATCTCAGCAAGGACTAGCGGGAGCGCAGTACTTC; CDR3 protein: CASSFRAGSQQGLAGAQYF
D gene: -; V gene: TRBV19; J gene: TRBJ1-2; clone size: few; CDR3 DNA: TGTGCCACCACCGTCAAAGCGGGGTCGAAATATGGCTACACCTTC; CDR3 protein: CATTVKAGSKYGYTF
D gene: -; V gene: TRBV5-4; J gene: TRBJ1-5; clone size: -; CDR3 DNA: TGTGCCAGCAGCTCTAACAGGGAGCGCCGGCAACATTTT; CDR3 protein: CASSSNRERRQHF
D gene: TRBD1; V gene: TRBV30; J gene: TRBJ1-2; clone size: -; CDR3 DNA: TGTGCCTGGAAGGAGAAAGGGGGCGTAGGTAACTATGGCTACACCTTC; CDR3 protein: CAWKEKGGVGNYGYTF
D gene: TRBD1; V gene: TRBV11-2; J gene: TRBJ2-4; clone size: -; CDR3 DNA: TGTGCCAGCAGCTTAACGGGACAGGGGGAAAACATTCAGTACTTC; CDR3 protein: CASSLTGQGENIQYF
D gene: TRBD2; V gene: TRBV24-1; J gene: TRBJ2-1; clone size: -; CDR3 DNA: TGTGCCACCAGTGATCTCAAGCGGGGGACGGGTGAGCAGTTCTTC; CDR3 protein: CATSDLKRGTGEQFF
D gene: TRBD1; V gene: TRBV19; J gene: TRBJ1-4; clone size: -; CDR3 DNA: TGTGCCAGTCGAATCCGGGACAGGGATAATGAAAAACTGTTTTTT; CDR3 protein: CASRIRDRDNEKLFF
D gene: TRBD1; V gene: TRBV5-6; J gene: TRBJ1-4; clone size: -; CDR3 DNA: TGTGCCAGCAGCTTGGCCATGCGAGGACAGGGGAATGAAAAACTGTTTTTT; CDR3 protein: CASSLAMRGQGNEKLFF
D gene: -; V gene: TRBV7-2; J gene: TRBJ1-1; clone size: -; CDR3 DNA: TGTGCCAGCAGCTTAGAGGGGCAGGTGAACACTGAAGCTTTCTTT; CDR3 protein: CASSLEGQVNTEAFF
D gene: TRBD1; V gene: TRBV5-4; J gene: TRBJ2-6; clone size: -; CDR3 DNA: TGTGCCAGCAGCTCCGGGACAGGGGCCGGGGCCAACGTCCTGACTTTC; CDR3 protein: CASSSGTGAGANVLTF
D gene: TRBD2; V gene: TRBV28; J gene: TRBJ2-7; clone size: -; CDR3 DNA: TGTGCCAGCAGTTTAGGGCTAGCGGGAGTCTACGAGCAGTACTTC; CDR3 protein: CASSLGLAGVYEQYF
D gene: -; V gene: TRBV23-1; J gene: TRBJ2-7; clone size: -; CDR3 DNA: TGCGCCAGCAGTCACCCACGGGTCCGGAAACCCTACGAGCAGTACTTC; CDR3 protein: CASSHPRVRKPYEQYF
D gene: TRBD1; V gene: TRBV6-5; J gene: TRBJ1-1; clone size: few; CDR3 DNA: TGTGCCAGCAGTTACATTCCGGGGACAGTGAACACTGAAGCTTTCTTT; CDR3 protein: CASSYIPGTVNTEAFF
D gene: -; V gene: TRBV28; J gene: TRBJ2-3; clone size: -; CDR3 DNA: TGTGCCAGCAGTTTATCGGCGGGGCGTACAGATACGCAGTATTTT; CDR3 protein: CASSLSAGRTDTQYF
D gene: -; V gene: TRBV2; J gene: TRBJ1-4; clone size: -; CDR3 DNA: TGTGCCAGCAGAGACCCGGGATCCGTAAAAAATGAAAAACTGTTTTTT; CDR3 protein: CASRDPGSVKNEKLFF
D gene: TRBD1; V gene: TRBV10-3; J gene: TRBJ2-7; clone size: -; CDR3 DNA: TGTGCCATCATGGACAGGGGGGTGGGGTCCTACGAGCAGTACTTC; CDR3 protein: CAIMDRGVGSYEQYF
D gene: TRBD1; V gene: TRBV15; J gene: TRBJ1-1; clone size: few; CDR3 DNA: TGTGCCACCAGCAGCTCGGACAGGCGTTCCACTGAAGCTTTCTTT; CDR3 protein: CATSSSDRRSTEAFF
D gene: -; V gene: TRBV7-2; J gene: TRBJ1-2; clone size: -; CDR3 DNA: TGTGCCAGCAGCCCCCAAGGGGGGAGGGAGGGCTATGGCTACACCTTC; CDR3 protein: CASSPQGGREGYGYTF
D gene: TRBD2; V gene: TRBV10-2; J gene: TRBJ2-6; clone size: -; CDR3 DNA: TGCGCCAGCAGTGGACTAGCGGGAGGGAGCGGGGCCAACGTCCTGACTTTC; CDR3 protein: CASSGLAGGSGANVLTF
D gene: TRBD2; V gene: TRBV15; J gene: TRBJ2-1; clone size: -; CDR3 DNA: TGTGCCACCAGCAGGGACAGCCCGGGGGGGCCTTACAATGAGCAGTTCTTC; CDR3 protein: CATSRDSPGGPYNEQFF
D gene: TRBD1; V gene: TRBV7-2; J gene: TRBJ1-5; clone size: medium-sized; CDR3 DNA: TGTGCCAGCAGCTTAACATCCGGGACAGGGGGCTTTCAGCCCCAGCATTTT; CDR3 protein: CASSLTSGTGGFQPQHF